These 13 T cell receptor beta chains share one sample of origin, sequenced in a study of radiation and T cells in renal cell carcinoma. Sequenced by immunoSEQ multiplex PCR; TCRdb stores in-frame clones only, minus some. The table records about 130,000 clones, roughly 80% of them present only once. Time point defined: baseline pretreatment blood. Sample treatment: 15 Gy SBRT to primary tumor, nephrectomy 4 weeks later. The material was blood, obtained from a patient whose treatment included radiotherapy and nephrectomy. These receptors originate from a woman aged 55-70 years with renal cell carcinoma.

The V and J genes are TRBV4-1 and TRBJ2-2; no clear D gene. The germline V and J ends were trimmed by 0 bases and 6 bases, with 14 bases remaining between them. Germline V gene sequence: CDR1 MGHRA, CDR2 YSYEKL. The CDR3 runs to 16 residues. CDR3 coding DNA: TGCGCCAGCAGCCAAGATTACCCCAGTCCGTCCGGGGAGCTGTTTTTT. Translating gives CASSQDYPSPSGELFF.

The chain couples TRBV6-6 to TRBJ2-1; the D gene is possibly TRBD2 (6 bases). Germline V gives CDR1 MNHNY, CDR2 SVGAGI (reference sequence). The CDR3 consists of 12 residues. The germline V and J ends were trimmed by 0 bases and 9 bases, with 6 bases remaining between them. The CDR3 protein is CASSYSGGEQFF. The CDR3 bases are TGTGCCAGCAGTTACTCGGGGGGTGAGCAGTTCTTC.

J is TRBJ1-2 and V is TRBV9; 8 bases align to TRBD1. V lost 4 bases to trimming and J lost 3 bases; unmatched junction nucleotides: 11. Germline V gene sequence: CDR1 SGDLS, CDR2 YYNGEE. This CDR3 is 16 amino acids long. The DNA for the CDR3 is TGTGCCAGCAGCCCCGAGGGCAGGGGGCTAGACTATGGCTACACCTTC. Translating gives CASSPEGRGLDYGYTF.

This rearrangement joins TRBV21-1 to TRBJ2-7; the table's D call, TRBD2, was not checked against the DNA. TRBV21-1 is described as a pseudogene. This CDR3 comprises 16 residues. In DNA, the CDR3 is TGTGCCAGCAGCCTCACCCCCGGGACTAACTCCTACGAGCAGTACTTC. Residues: CASSLTPGTNSYEQYF.

V and J are TRBV7-2 and TRBJ1-4; D ambiguous. The V and J ends lost 7 bases and 8 bases respectively, with 17 bases between them. Germline lookup yields CDR1 SGHTA and CDR2 FQGNSA. This CDR3 spans 14 amino acids. The CDR3 sequence: CASTNAEHWEKLFF. CDR3 bases: TGTGCCAGCACCAATGCCGAGCACTGGGAAAAACTGTTTTTT.

J is TRBJ2-7 and V is TRBV7-9, with 7 bases fitting TRBD2. Trimming cost V 7 bases and J 6 bases; bases outside gene matches: 12. The CDR3 length is 14 residues. CDR1 is SEHNR and CDR2 is FQNEAQ in the germline V gene (reference sequence). CDR3 nucleotides: TGTGCCAGCAACTCTCCAGGGCGCGGGGGCGAGCAGTACTTC. This translates into CASNSPGRGGEQYF.

The chain links TRBV28 to TRBJ2-7; possible D gene TRBD1, 6 bases. CDR3 length: 14 amino acids. With 4 bases removed from V and 3 bases from J, the gap between germline ends came to 13 bases. Germline CDR1 MDHEN, CDR2 SYDVKM. The CDR3 DNA is TGTGCCAGCAGTTCCCCCGGGACAAGCTACGAGCAGTACTTC. Translating gives CASSSPGTSYEQYF.

Regarding this clone: Other DNA sequences within the sample encode an identical CDR3. This chain uses TRBV5-4 with TRBJ1-2, with TRBD1 as a possible D gene (5 bases). This CDR3 is built from 14 residues. Trimming shortened V by 0 bases and J by 0 bases, and 6 bases separated the two germline ends. The germline V gene encodes CDR1 SGHNT and CDR2 YYREEE (reference sequence). The CDR3 DNA reads TGTGCCAGCAGCTTGGGGGGGGCTAACTATGGCTACACCTTC. Amino acid sequence: CASSLGGANYGYTF. Full variable domain (outside the CDR3, taken from reference TRBV5-4 and TRBJ1-2): ETGVTQSPTHLIKTRGQQVTLRCSSQSGHNTVSWYQQALGQGPQFIFQYYREEENGRGNFPPRFSGLQFPNYSSELNVNALELDDSALYLCASSLGGANYGYTFGSGTRLTVV.

The V call is TRBV5-1, the J call TRBJ1-2, with 8 bases matching TRBD1. V was clipped by 4 bases and J by 8 bases; unmatched bases: 10. The CDR3 is 14 amino acids. Germline V gene lookup returns CDR1 SGHRS and CDR2 YFSETQ. The CDR3 DNA follows: TGCGCCAGCAGCAGGACAGGGTCAACAGGGGGCTACACCTTC. Translating it yields CASSRTGSTGGYTF. Filled out from reference TRBV5-1 and TRBJ1-2, the complete variable domain reads KAGVTQTPRYLIKTRGQQVTLSCSPISGHRSVSWYQQTPGQGLQFLFEYFSETQRNKGNFPGRFSGRQFSNSRSEMNVSTLELGDSALYLCASSRTGSTGGYTFGSGTRLTVV.

The genes are TRBV6-5 and TRBJ1-3; unclear D gene. The CDR3 loop spans 14 amino acids. Germline CDR1 is MNHEY and CDR2 is SVGAGI. Trimming took 5 bases from V and 0 from J, leaving 8 bases between them. In DNA form, the CDR3 reads TGTGCCAGCAGTCGGACTCGCTCTGGAAACACCATATATTTT. Amino acids: CASSRTRSGNTIYF.

The chain has TRBV2 and TRBJ1-2, with no clear D. The ends were cut back, 3 bases at V and 1 base at J, with 9 bases in the middle. The CDR3 runs to 14 residues. Germline V gene sequence: CDR1 SNHLY, CDR2 FYNNEI. This CDR3 reads CASSDYPYNYGYTF. The CDR3 DNA reads as TGTGCCAGCAGTGATTATCCCTATAACTATGGCTACACCTTC.

This clone was picked up a small number of times. The chain couples TRBV2 to TRBJ1-2; no firm D call. The CDR3 loop spans 14 amino acids. Germline lookup yields CDR1 SNHLY and CDR2 FYNNEI. V was pared by 2 bases and J by 4 bases, with 11 bases between. CDR3 nucleotides: TGTGCCAGCAGTGAATACGAGGACTTCTATGGCTACACCTTC. Amino acids: CASSEYEDFYGYTF.

This clone was detected a few times. The chain joins TRBV5-8 to TRBJ1-1, with D tentatively TRBD1 (5 bases). The CDR3 length is 13 residues. V was shortened by 7 bases and J by 4 bases, with 14 bases between the two germline ends. Germline CDR1 reads SGHTS; CDR2 reads YDEGEE. CDR3 region: CASYQGRGTEAFF. The DNA of the CDR3 is TGTGCCAGCTACCAGGGTAGAGGCACTGAAGCTTTCTTT.